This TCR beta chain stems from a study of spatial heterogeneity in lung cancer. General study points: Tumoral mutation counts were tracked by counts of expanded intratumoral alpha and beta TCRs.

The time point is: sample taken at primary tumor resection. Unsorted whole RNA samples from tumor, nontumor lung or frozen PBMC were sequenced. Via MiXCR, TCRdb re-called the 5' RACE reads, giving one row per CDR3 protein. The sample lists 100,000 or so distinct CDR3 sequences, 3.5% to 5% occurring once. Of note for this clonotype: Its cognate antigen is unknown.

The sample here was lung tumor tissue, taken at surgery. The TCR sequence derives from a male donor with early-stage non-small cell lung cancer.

The CDR3 DNA follows: TGTGCCAGCAGTCTACTAGCGGGTCGCCCTCCGGAGTACTTC. Its protein product is CASSLLAGRPPEYF. The chain combines TRBV14 with TRBJ2-7; 9 nucleotides match TRBD2. The CDR3 spans 14 residues. J was trimmed by 11 bases and V by 6 bases; bases with no gene match: 14. Germline V gene data show CDR1 as SGHDN and CDR2 as FVKESK. The full variable domain, completed using reference TRBV14 and TRBJ2-7, is EAGVTQFPSHSVIEKGQTVTLRCDPISGHDNLYWYRRVMGKEIKFLLHFVKESKQDESGMPNNRFLAERTGGTYSTLKVQPAELEDSGVYFCASSLLAGRPPEYFGPGTRLTVT.